Listed here are 19 T cell receptor beta chains from one sample, sequenced in a study of regulatory T cells in long-lasting Graves disease. Through Arm-PCR of CDR3 regions and iRepertoire HTBI primers, TCR beta libraries were built. TCRdb re-called the multiplex PCR reads with MiXCR, one entry per CDR3 protein. The data contain hundreds of thousands of distinct CDR3 sequences, more than 15% of them seen just once; the ten biggest clones take up around 25%. Noted time point: newly diagnosed GD, antithyroid drugs for less than 3 months. PBMC-derived RNA was used for the TCR library. The same specimen was also included in a second study, on T cells in Graves' hyperthyroidism and ophthalmopathy.

The sample in question was peripheral blood mononuclear cells (PBMCs), obtained at new diagnosis, from a patient treated with antithyroid drugs. Receptors originate from a woman between 40 and 65 years old with Graves disease.

This clonotype was counted only a few times. This chain links TRBV29-1 with TRBJ1-2, with 11 bases lining up with TRBD1. With V trimmed by 1 base and J by 7 bases, 2 bases remained unmatched. Looked up from germline, CDR1 is SQVTM and CDR2 is ANQGSEA. The CDR3 contains 13 residues. The CDR3 DNA is TGCAGCGTTGAAGGGGGGACAGGGGGTGGCTACACCTTC. Translated: CSVEGGTGGGYTF.

The rearrangement joins TRBV12-5 to TRBJ1-6, with D hard to call. Germline-derived CDR1 and CDR2 are LGHNT and FRNRAP. This CDR3 contains 16 residues. V was trimmed by 0 bases and J by 8 bases, leaving 14 bases between them. The CDR3 loop reads CASGLVFGAEYSPLHF. DNA for the CDR3: TGTGCTAGTGGTTTGGTATTCGGAGCTGAGTATTCACCCCTCCACTTT.

The V call is TRBV12-5, the J call TRBJ2-1; a weak D match, TRBD2 (7 bases). The V gene's germline CDR1 is LGHNT and CDR2 FRNRAP. The germline V and J ends were trimmed by 6 bases and 9 bases, with 21 bases remaining between them. The CDR3 runs 15 residues. CDR3 DNA: TGTGCTAGTGGCCGGACCTCGGGGGGCCCCCCTGAGCAGTTCTTC. This sequence encodes CASGRTSGGPPEQFF.

The table lists this clonotype with many counts. The chain is built from TRBV11-2 and TRBJ2-1, with D possibly being TRBD1 (5 bases). With 5 bases removed from V and 2 bases from J, the gap between germline ends came to 13 bases. Per the germline V gene, CDR1 is SGHAT and CDR2 is FQNNGV. The length of the CDR3 is 15 residues. The CDR3 reads CASSGYRLTYNEQFF. CDR3 bases: TGTGCCAGCAGCGGATACAGGCTTACCTACAATGAGCAGTTCTTC.

In its sample, this clonotype was seen many times. The chain links TRBV7-8 to TRBJ2-7; D is uncertain. The CDR3 has 12 residues. CDR1 is SGHVS, CDR2 FQNEAQ, per germline. Trimming left V 3 bases short and J 2 bases short, with 5 bases between. The CDR3 loop is CASSFGTYEQYF. CDR3 DNA: TGTGCCAGCAGCTTCGGTACCTACGAGCAGTACTTC.

This clonotype was seen at least ten times. This chain joins TRBV3-1 and TRBJ2-3; weak D call: TRBD1 (5 bases). Trimming shortened V by 1 base and J by 3 bases, and 11 bases separated the two germline ends. The V gene's germline CDR1 is LGHDT and CDR2 YNNKEL (reference sequence). The CDR3 consists of 15 residues. Here the CDR3 DNA reads TGTGCCAGCAGCCAAGGACAGCAGATTACAGATACGCAGTATTTT. It is translated as CASSQGQQITDTQYF.

At least ten counts were recorded for this clonotype. This chain links TRBV11-1 with TRBJ1-1; 9 bases fit TRBD1. The germline CDR1 and CDR2 sequences are SGHAT and FQDESV (reference sequence). With 4 bases clipped from V and 7 bases from J, the junction kept 1 base outside the gene matches. This CDR3 is built from 12 residues. The CDR3 DNA sequence: TGTGCCAGCAGCTCGACAGGGGGTGAAGCTTTCTTT. Amino acids: CASSSTGGEAFF.

The chain recombines TRBV27 with TRBJ1-5; D gene ambiguous. The V gene's germline CDR1 is MNHEY and CDR2 SMNVEV (reference sequence). Between the trimmed V and J ends, which lost 3 bases and 3 bases, there was a span of 9 bases. The CDR3 is 14 amino acids. Here the CDR3 reads CASSFRGFNQPQHF. CDR3 sequence (DNA): TGTGCCAGCAGTTTTCGAGGGTTCAATCAGCCCCAGCATTTT.

A few counts support this clonotype. The chain is built from TRBV12-3 or TRBV12-4 and TRBJ2-7; D not resolved. Trimming cost V 6 bases and J 5 bases, with 11 bases left between them. This CDR3 is built from 12 residues. This chain's CDR3 is CASRNLRNEQYF. The CDR3 nucleotides are TGTGCCAGCAGAAACCTAAGGAACGAGCAGTACTTC.

This clonotype was detected only a few times. This chain joins TRBV27 and TRBJ1-2; a weak D match, TRBD1 (6 bases). The V end lost 4 bases, the J end lost 3 bases, and 15 bases lay between the germline ends. The germline CDR1 and CDR2 sequences are MNHEY and SMNVEV (reference sequence). CDR3 length equals 15 residues. The CDR3 region is CASSSAGAIDYGYTF. The CDR3 nucleotides read TGTGCCAGCAGTTCGGCGGGGGCGATCGACTATGGCTACACCTTC.

There are many counts of this clonotype. The junction departs from the called germline gene at one end, perhaps through a read error. This sequence joins TRBV5-1 and TRBJ1-2; 10 nucleotides align to TRBD1. This CDR3 contains 14 residues. Germline V CDR1 and CDR2: SGHRS, YFSETQ. CDR3 bases: TGTGCCAGCAGTCCCGGGACAGGGGTATATGGCTACACCTTC. As protein: CASSPGTGVYGYTF.

The chain recombines TRBV20-1 with TRBJ1-2; 9 nucleotides line up with TRBD1. Germline loops: CDR1 DFQATT, CDR2 SNEGSKA (reference sequence). The CDR3 extends over 14 amino acids. The V gene end was trimmed by 6 bases and the J gene end by 4 bases; junction bases not matched to a gene: 9. This CDR3 reads CSAYTGGAGYGYTF. The DNA of the CDR3 is TGCAGTGCCTATACAGGGGGCGCCGGCTATGGCTACACCTTC.

This clonotype was seen many times. The chain couples TRBV7-8 to TRBJ1-1, with D possibly being TRBD1 (5 bases). Germline V lookup: CDR1 SGHVS, CDR2 FQNEAQ. Deletions cut 5 bases from V and 1 base from J, with 14 bases between. CDR3 size: 15 residues. The CDR3 DNA reads as TGTGCCAGCAGCATCGAGGGAAGGGGGAACACTGAAGCTTTCTTT. Translation gives CASSIEGRGNTEAFF. The complete variable domain, with remaining parts taken from reference TRBV7-8 and TRBJ1-1, reads GAGVSQSPRYKVAKRGQDVALRCDPISGHVSLFWYQQALGQGPEFLTYFQNEAQLDKSGLPSDRFFAERPEGSVSTLKIQRTQQEDSAVYLCASSIEGRGNTEAFFGQGTRLTVV.

The table lists this clonotype with many counts. The CDR3 region is CASSYVIMRAGESYEQYF. Written as DNA, the CDR3 is TGTGCCAGCAGTTACGTTATTATGAGAGCAGGGGAATCCTACGAGCAGTACTTC. The chain is built from TRBV6-2 or TRBV6-3 and TRBJ2-7, with D perhaps matching TRBD1 (6 bases). The CDR3 loop spans 18 amino acids. Germline-derived CDR1 and CDR2 are MNHEY and SVGEGT. Trimming removed 2 bases at V and 1 base at J, with 21 bases between.

This clonotype appeared many times. The chain has TRBV9 and TRBJ2-1; TRBD1 matches at 9 bases. In germline, CDR1 is SGDLS, CDR2 YYNGEE. Unmatched junction bases numbered 15, after V lost 0 bases and J lost 2 bases. The CDR3 extends over 20 amino acids. CDR3 protein: CASSVAPLTTGTGTYNEQFF. CDR3 DNA sequence: TGTGCCAGCAGCGTAGCCCCACTTACGACCGGGACAGGGACCTACAATGAGCAGTTCTTC.

This clonotype came up many times. This chain joins TRBV6-1 and TRBJ2-1, with TRBD1 matching over 7 bases. The CDR3 is 14 amino acids. Germline values: CDR1 MNHNS, CDR2 SASEGT. The V gene end was trimmed by 1 base and the J gene end by 4 bases; junction bases not matched to a gene: 1. The CDR3: CASSEGGQYNEQFF. CDR3 in DNA: TGTGCCAGCAGTGAAGGGGGACAGTACAATGAGCAGTTCTTC.

This clonotype showed up many times. The chain employs TRBV3-1 and TRBJ1-3, with D hard to call. Germline V gives CDR1 LGHDT, CDR2 YNNKEL (reference sequence). V was pared by 1 base and J by 0 bases, with 13 bases between. There are 17 residues in the CDR3. The CDR3 region is CASSQAARLNSGNTIYF. The CDR3, as DNA: TGTGCCAGCAGCCAAGCGGCCAGACTCAACTCTGGAAACACCATATATTTT.

Many counts were recorded for this clonotype. This chain joins TRBV10-3 and TRBJ2-7, with 14 bases identical to TRBD2. The trim removed 6 bases at V and 3 bases at J, leaving 13 bases unmatched. Germline-derived CDR1 and CDR2 are ENHRY and SYGVKD. The CDR3 runs to 18 residues. Written as DNA, the CDR3 is TGTGCCATCAGGGGGACTAGCGGGGGTGACAGAGGGTACTACGAGCAGTACTTC. Residues: CAIRGTSGGDRGYYEQYF.

Many counts were recorded for this clonotype. The chain uses TRBV28 and TRBJ1-2; D is uncertain. Germline CDR1 MDHEN, CDR2 SYDVKM. There are 13 residues in the CDR3. V was clipped by 5 bases and J by 2 bases, with 9 bases between them. The CDR3 region has the DNA TGTGCCAGCAGTCCCCCCCGGAACTATGGCTACACCTTC. It yields the protein CASSPPRNYGYTF.